A selection of T cell receptor beta chains follows, all from one sample in a study of T cell repertoires in cytomegalovirus infection. One entry per CDR3 protein, called by TCRdb with MiXCR from the reads. Of about 260,000 distinct CDR3 sequences in the sample, roughly 10% are singletons; the top ten hold around 15%. Sequenced sample: PBMCs. These receptors came from a human donor in good health (CMV status not recorded). Some clones in this sample may be carry-over from other donors' samples. The CDR3 runs from the conserved cysteine through the conserved F or W. The order of the fields is V gene, clone size, D gene, J gene, CDR3 DNA, CDR3 protein. A D gene is named only where the DNA matches it firmly. Clone size is stated in some rows and not others, as once, few, many or a class when expanded.

V gene: TRBV27
clone size: few
D gene: .
J gene: TRBJ1-5
CDR3 DNA: TGTGCCAGCAGTCTGGGGGCCTCGGGGAATCAGCCCCAGCATTTT
CDR3 protein: CASSLGASGNQPQHF

V gene: TRBV12-3/TRBV12-4
clone size: many
D gene: .
J gene: TRBJ1-6
CDR3 DNA: TGTGCCAGCTCCCCTGGGAGCTCCTATAATTCACCCCTCCACTTT
CDR3 protein: CASSPGSSYNSPLHF

V gene: TRBV7-2
clone size: many
D gene: .
J gene: TRBJ2-2
CDR3 DNA: TGTGCCAGCAGCAAGGACGTCGGAGATAGGGAGCTGTTTTTT
CDR3 protein: CASSKDVGDRELFF

V gene: TRBV7-2
clone size: many
D gene: .
J gene: TRBJ2-5
CDR3 DNA: TGTGCCAGCAGTGCCCCGTCGGAGACCCAGTACTTC
CDR3 protein: CASSAPSETQYF

V gene: TRBV7-6
clone size: .
D gene: .
J gene: TRBJ2-6
CDR3 DNA: TGTGCCAGCAGCTTTTTTGCTGGCTCTGGGGCCAACGTCCTGACTTTC
CDR3 protein: CASSFFAGSGANVLTF

V gene: TRBV11-3
clone size: many
D gene: TRBD2
J gene: TRBJ2-1
CDR3 DNA: TGTGCCAGCGAAATGGGGGGTAGCGGGGGGTATAAGCAGTTCTTC
CDR3 protein: CASEMGGSGGYKQFF

V gene: TRBV7-2
clone size: many
D gene: TRBD1
J gene: TRBJ2-5
CDR3 DNA: TGTGCCAGCAGCCAAGGTTTCCGGGACAGCCACGGGCCCCAGTACTTC
CDR3 protein: CASSQGFRDSHGPQYF

V gene: TRBV6-1
clone size: many
D gene: .
J gene: TRBJ2-3
CDR3 DNA: TGTGCCAGCGGGGGCGAATTAAGCACAGATACGCAGTATTTT
CDR3 protein: CASGGELSTDTQYF

V gene: TRBV28
clone size: few
D gene: TRBD2
J gene: TRBJ2-5
CDR3 DNA: TGTGCCAGCAGTTTCATGCTAGCGGAAGAGACCCAGTACTTC
CDR3 protein: CASSFMLAEETQYF

V gene: TRBV28
clone size: many
D gene: .
J gene: TRBJ2-1
CDR3 DNA: TGTGCCAGCAGTCGACAGGCTAGCTCCTACAATGAGCAGTTCTTC
CDR3 protein: CASSRQASSYNEQFF

V gene: TRBV7-8
clone size: many
D gene: .
J gene: TRBJ2-2
CDR3 DNA: TGTGCCAGCAGCTTAGCGCTAGGGGCCTATCCCGGGGAGCTGTTTTTT
CDR3 protein: CASSLALGAYPGELFF

V gene: TRBV7-2
clone size: many
D gene: TRBD2
J gene: TRBJ2-7
CDR3 DNA: TGTGCCAGCAGCTTAGAGATCGGGGGGTACTACGAGCAGTACTTC
CDR3 protein: CASSLEIGGYYEQYF

V gene: TRBV6-2/TRBV6-3
clone size: many
D gene: .
J gene: TRBJ2-7
CDR3 DNA: TGTGCCAGCAAAAACCAGGTTTTGTCCTACGAGCAGTACTTC
CDR3 protein: CASKNQVLSYEQYF

V gene: TRBV20-1
clone size: .
D gene: .
J gene: TRBJ2-3
CDR3 DNA: TGCAGTGCTAGAGATTTCAAGGATACGCAGTATTTT
CDR3 protein: CSARDFKDTQYF

V gene: TRBV6-2/TRBV6-3
clone size: many
D gene: .
J gene: TRBJ1-3
CDR3 DNA: TGTGCCAGCAGTGGAAGAACAATCGCGTCTGGAAACACCATATATTTT
CDR3 protein: CASSGRTIASGNTIYF

V gene: TRBV7-2
clone size: many
D gene: TRBD1
J gene: TRBJ2-2
CDR3 DNA: TGTGCCACCCACGACAGGGTATCTAACGGGGAGCTGTTTTTT
CDR3 protein: CATHDRVSNGELFF

V gene: TRBV7-2
clone size: many
D gene: .
J gene: TRBJ2-5
CDR3 DNA: TGTGCCAGCAGCGGGAGACTGGCGGCAGAGACCCAGTACTTC
CDR3 protein: CASSGRLAAETQYF

V gene: TRBV4-3
clone size: few
D gene: .
J gene: TRBJ1-1
CDR3 DNA: TGCGCCAGCAGCCAAGAAGAGTTAGGGACTGAAGCTTTCTTT
CDR3 protein: CASSQEELGTEAFF